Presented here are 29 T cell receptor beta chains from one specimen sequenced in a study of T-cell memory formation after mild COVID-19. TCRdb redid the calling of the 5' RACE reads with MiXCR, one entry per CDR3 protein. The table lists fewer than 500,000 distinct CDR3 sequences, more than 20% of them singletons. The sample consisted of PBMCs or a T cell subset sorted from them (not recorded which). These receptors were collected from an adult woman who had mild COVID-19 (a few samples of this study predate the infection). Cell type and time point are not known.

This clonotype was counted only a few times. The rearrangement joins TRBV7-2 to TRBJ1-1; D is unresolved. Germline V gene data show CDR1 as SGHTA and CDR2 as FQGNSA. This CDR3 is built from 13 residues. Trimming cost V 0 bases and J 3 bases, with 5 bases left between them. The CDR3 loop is CASSLASDTEAFF. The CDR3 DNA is TGTGCCAGCAGCTTAGCCAGTGACACTGAAGCTTTCTTT.

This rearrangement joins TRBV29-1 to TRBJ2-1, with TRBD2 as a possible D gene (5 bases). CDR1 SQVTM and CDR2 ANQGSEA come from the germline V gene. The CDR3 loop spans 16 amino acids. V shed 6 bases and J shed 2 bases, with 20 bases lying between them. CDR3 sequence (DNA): TGCAGCGTGGGCTTACTAGAGCGAGACCCCTACAATGAGCAGTTCTTC. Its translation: CSVGLLERDPYNEQFF.

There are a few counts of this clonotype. Here the CDR3 reads CATSDPSGQGDGYTF. The CDR3 bases are TGTGCCACCAGTGATCCCTCGGGACAGGGTGATGGCTACACCTTC. The chain employs TRBV24-1 and TRBJ1-2; 9 bases agree with TRBD1. Germline V CDR1 and CDR2: KGHDR, SFDVKD. Trimming cost V 3 bases and J 6 bases; bases outside gene matches: 7. The CDR3 is 15 residues long.

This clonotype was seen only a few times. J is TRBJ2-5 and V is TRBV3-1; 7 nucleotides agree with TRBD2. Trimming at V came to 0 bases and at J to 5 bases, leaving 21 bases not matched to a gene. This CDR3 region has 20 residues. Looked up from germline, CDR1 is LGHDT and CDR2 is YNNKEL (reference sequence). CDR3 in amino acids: CASSQEGGSGEQLLSETQYF. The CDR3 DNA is TGTGCCAGCAGCCAAGAGGGGGGGTCTGGAGAGCAGCTCCTCTCGGAGACCCAGTACTTC.

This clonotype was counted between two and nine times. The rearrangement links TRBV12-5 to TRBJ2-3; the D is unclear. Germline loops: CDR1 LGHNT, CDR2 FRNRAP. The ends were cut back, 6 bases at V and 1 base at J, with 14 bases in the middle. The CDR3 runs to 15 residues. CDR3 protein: CASGPGRSGTDTQYF. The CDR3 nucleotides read TGTGCTAGTGGCCCTGGAAGAAGTGGCACAGATACGCAGTATTTT.

The CDR3 is CASSRAGVTETQYF. The DNA for the CDR3 is TGTGCCAGCAGCCGAGCAGGGGTCACAGAGACCCAGTACTTC. This rearrangement joins TRBV7-2 to TRBJ2-5, with D maybe TRBD1 (6 bases). The V and J ends lost 5 bases and 4 bases respectively, with 14 bases between them. The CDR3 is 14 amino acids. Germline loops: CDR1 SGHTA, CDR2 FQGNSA.

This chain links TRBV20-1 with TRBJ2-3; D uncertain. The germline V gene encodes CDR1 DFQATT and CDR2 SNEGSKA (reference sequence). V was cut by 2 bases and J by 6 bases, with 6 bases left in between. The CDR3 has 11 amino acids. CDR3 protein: CSARSSDTQYF. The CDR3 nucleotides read TGCAGTGCTAGATCATCGGATACGCAGTATTTT.

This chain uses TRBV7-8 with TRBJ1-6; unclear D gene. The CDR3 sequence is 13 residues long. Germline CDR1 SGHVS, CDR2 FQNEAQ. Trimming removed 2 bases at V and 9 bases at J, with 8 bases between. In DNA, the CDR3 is TGTGCCAGCAGCTTAAGCCCGAGTTCACCCCTCCACTTT. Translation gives CASSLSPSSPLHF. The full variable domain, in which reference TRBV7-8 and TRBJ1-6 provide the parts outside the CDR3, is GAGVSQSPRYKVAKRGQDVALRCDPISGHVSLFWYQQALGQGPEFLTYFQNEAQLDKSGLPSDRFFAERPEGSVSTLKIQRTQQEDSAVYLCASSLSPSSPLHFGNGTRLTVT.

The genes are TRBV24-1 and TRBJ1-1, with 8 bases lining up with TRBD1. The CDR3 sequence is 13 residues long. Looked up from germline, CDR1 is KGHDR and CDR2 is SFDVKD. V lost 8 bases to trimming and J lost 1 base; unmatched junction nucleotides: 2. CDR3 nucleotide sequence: TGTGCCACCAAAGACAGGGGGAACACTGAAGCTTTCTTT. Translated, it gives CATKDRGNTEAFF.

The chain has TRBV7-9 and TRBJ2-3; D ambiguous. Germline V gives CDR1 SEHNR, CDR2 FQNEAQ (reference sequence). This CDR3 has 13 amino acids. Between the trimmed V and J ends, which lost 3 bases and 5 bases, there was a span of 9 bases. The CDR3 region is CASSLYGVDTQYF. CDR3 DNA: TGTGCCAGCAGCTTGTATGGGGTAGATACGCAGTATTTT.

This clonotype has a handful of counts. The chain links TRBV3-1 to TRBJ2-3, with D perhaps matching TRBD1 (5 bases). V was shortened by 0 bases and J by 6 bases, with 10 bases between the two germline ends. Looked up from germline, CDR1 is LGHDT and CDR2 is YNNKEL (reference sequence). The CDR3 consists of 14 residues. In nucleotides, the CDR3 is TGTGCCAGCAGCCAAGAAAGGGGATTGGATACGCAGTATTTT. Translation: CASSQERGLDTQYF.

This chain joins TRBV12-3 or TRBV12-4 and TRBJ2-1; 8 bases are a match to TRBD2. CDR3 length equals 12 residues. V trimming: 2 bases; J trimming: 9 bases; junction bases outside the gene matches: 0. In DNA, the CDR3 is TGTGCCAGCAGTTTAACTAGCGGTGAGCAGTTCTTC. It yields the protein CASSLTSGEQFF.

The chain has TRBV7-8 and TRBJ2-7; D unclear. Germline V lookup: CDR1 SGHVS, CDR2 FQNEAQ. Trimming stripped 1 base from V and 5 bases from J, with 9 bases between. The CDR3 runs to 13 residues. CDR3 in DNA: TGTGCCAGCAGCTTAGTTGACACACACGAGCAGTACTTC. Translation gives CASSLVDTHEQYF.

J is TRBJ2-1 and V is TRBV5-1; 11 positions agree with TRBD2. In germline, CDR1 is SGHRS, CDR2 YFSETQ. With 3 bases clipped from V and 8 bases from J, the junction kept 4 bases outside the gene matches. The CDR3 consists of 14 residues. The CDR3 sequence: CASSSLAGVDEQFF. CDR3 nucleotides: TGCGCCAGCAGCTCACTAGCGGGGGTTGATGAGCAGTTCTTC.

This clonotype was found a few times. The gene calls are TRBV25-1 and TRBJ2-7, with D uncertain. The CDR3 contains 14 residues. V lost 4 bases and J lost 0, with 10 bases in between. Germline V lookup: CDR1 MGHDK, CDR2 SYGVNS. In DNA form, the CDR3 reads TGTGCCAGCAGTGGCAGTGATTACTCCTACGAGCAGTACTTC. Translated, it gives CASSGSDYSYEQYF.

The CDR3 sequence: CASSRIQRGDYNEQFF. The CDR3 DNA sequence: TGTGCCAGCAGCCGCATTCAGCGGGGGGATTACAATGAGCAGTTCTTC. The V call is TRBV7-2, the J call TRBJ2-1; 9 bases are a match to TRBD2. Per the germline V gene, CDR1 is SGHTA and CDR2 is FQGNSA. The CDR3 extends over 16 amino acids. Unmatched junction bases numbered 9, after V lost 5 bases and J lost 4 bases.

This CDR3 reads CASSPKGGGLVVEKLFF. The CDR3 DNA follows: TGTGCCAGCAGCCCCAAAGGGGGGGGGCTCGTAGTGGAAAAACTGTTTTTT. The chain recombines TRBV4-2 with TRBJ1-4, with TRBD1 as a possible D gene (6 bases). Germline V lookup: CDR1 LGHNA, CDR2 YNFKEQ. The V end was cut by 4 bases, the J end by 8 bases, with 23 bases between. The CDR3 has 17 residues.

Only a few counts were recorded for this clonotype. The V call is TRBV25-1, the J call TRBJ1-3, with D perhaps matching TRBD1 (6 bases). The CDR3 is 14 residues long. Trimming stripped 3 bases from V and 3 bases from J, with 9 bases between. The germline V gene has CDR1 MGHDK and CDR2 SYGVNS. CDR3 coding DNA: TGTGCCAGCAGTGATACAGGGAGTGGAAACACCATATATTTT. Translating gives CASSDTGSGNTIYF.

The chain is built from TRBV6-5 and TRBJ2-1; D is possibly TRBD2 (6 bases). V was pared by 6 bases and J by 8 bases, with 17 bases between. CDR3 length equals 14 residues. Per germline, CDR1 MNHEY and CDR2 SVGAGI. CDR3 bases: TGTGCCAGCAGCACGATTAGACTAGACTATGAGCAGTTCTTC. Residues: CASSTIRLDYEQFF.

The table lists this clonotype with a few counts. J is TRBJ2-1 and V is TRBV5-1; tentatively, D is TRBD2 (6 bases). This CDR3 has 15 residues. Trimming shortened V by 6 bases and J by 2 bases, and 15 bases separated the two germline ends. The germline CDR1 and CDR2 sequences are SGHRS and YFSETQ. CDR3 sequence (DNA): TGCGCCAGCACCGCGATAGCGGCAGCCTACAATGAGCAGTTCTTC. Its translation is CASTAIAAAYNEQFF.

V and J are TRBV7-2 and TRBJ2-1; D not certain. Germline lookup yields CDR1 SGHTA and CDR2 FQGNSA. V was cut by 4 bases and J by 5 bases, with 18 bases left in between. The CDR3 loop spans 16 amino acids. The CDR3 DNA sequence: TGTGCCAGCAGCTCCCCCTTACTTGGACGGGACAATGAGCAGTTCTTC. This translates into CASSSPLLGRDNEQFF.

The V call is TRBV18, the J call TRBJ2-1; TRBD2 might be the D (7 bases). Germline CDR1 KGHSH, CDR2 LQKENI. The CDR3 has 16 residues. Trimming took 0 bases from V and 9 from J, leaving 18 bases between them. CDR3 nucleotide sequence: TGTGCCAGCTCACCACCGGTAAGGGGGGGCGCCCGTGAGCAGTTCTTC. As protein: CASSPPVRGGAREQFF. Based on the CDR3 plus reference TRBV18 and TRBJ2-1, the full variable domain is NAGVMQNPRHLVRRRGQEARLRCSPMKGHSHVYWYRQLPEEGLKFMVYLQKENIIDESGMPKERFSAEFPKEGPSILRIQQVVRGDSAAYFCASSPPVRGGAREQFFGPGTRLTVL.

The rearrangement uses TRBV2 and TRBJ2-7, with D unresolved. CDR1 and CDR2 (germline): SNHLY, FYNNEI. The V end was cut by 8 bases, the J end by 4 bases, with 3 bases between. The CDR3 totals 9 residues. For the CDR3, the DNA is TGTGCCAGCGGGTACGAGCAGTACTTC. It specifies CASGYEQYF.

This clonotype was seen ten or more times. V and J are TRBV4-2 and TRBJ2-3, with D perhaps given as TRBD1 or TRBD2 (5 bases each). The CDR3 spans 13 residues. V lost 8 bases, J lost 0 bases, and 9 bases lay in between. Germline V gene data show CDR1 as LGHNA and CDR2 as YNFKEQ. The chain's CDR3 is CASGDGSTDTQYF. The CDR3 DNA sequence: TGTGCCAGCGGGGACGGGAGCACAGATACGCAGTATTTT.

The CDR3 DNA follows: TGCGCCAGCAGCCCCTCTAGATTGAACACTGAAGCTTTCTTT. Translated, it gives CASSPSRLNTEAFF. The rearrangement uses TRBV4-1 and TRBJ1-1; D is uncertain. Germline V lookup: CDR1 MGHRA, CDR2 YSYEKL. The CDR3 runs 14 residues. V was shortened by 4 bases and J by 0 bases, with 9 bases between the two germline ends.

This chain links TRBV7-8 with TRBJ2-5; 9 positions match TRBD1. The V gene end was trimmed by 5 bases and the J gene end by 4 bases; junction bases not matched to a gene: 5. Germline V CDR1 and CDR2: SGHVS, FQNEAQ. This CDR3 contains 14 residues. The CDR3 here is CASSNRDRAETQYF. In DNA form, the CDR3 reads TGTGCCAGCAGCAACCGGGACAGGGCAGAGACCCAGTACTTC.

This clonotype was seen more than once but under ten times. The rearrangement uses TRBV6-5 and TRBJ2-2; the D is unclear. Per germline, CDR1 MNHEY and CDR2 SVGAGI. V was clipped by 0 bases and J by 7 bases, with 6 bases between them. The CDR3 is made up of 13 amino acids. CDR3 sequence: CASSYSVIGELFF. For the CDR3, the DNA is TGTGCCAGCAGTTACTCGGTAATCGGGGAGCTGTTTTTT.

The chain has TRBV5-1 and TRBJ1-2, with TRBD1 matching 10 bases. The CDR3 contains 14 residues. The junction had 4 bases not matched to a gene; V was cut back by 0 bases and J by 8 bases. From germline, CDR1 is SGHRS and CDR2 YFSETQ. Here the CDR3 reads CASSLGQGANGYTF. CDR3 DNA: TGCGCCAGCAGCTTGGGACAGGGGGCGAACGGCTACACCTTC.

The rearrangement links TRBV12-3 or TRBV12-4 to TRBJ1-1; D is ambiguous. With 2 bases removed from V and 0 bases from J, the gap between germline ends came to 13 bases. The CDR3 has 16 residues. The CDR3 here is CASSLIKSGLNTEAFF. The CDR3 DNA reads TGTGCCAGCAGTTTAATAAAGTCAGGATTGAACACTGAAGCTTTCTTT.